This T cell receptor (beta chain) was identified in a study of cytomegalovirus exposure and HLA in healthy donors. Worth noting for this clone: As yet, its antigen is unknown.

The PCR made use of 60 Vbeta and 13 Jbeta primers. Data came from immunoSEQ multiplex PCR; TCRdb stores just in-frame clones and leaves some out. Here the sample spans about 200,000 clones, roughly 80% being singletons. General observations from the study: Across donors, most TCRs were seen rarely, yet some public ones were widespread.

This CDR3 contains 15 residues. Germline CDR1 and CDR2: MNHEY and SMNVEV (reference sequence). Trimming removed 8 bases from V and 7 bases from J, with 21 bases in between. The source material was PBMCs. This TCR was recovered from a man aged 35-49 years in good health and CMV-seronegative. The chain is built from TRBV27 and TRBJ1-5; D is unclear. CDR3 nucleotide sequence: TGTGCCAGCGGCCCCAATCCAGGCGTCAGGCAGCCCCAGCATTTT. It is translated as CASGPNPGVRQPQHF.